These T cell receptor beta chains were read from a single sample in a study of metastatic and nonmetastatic thyroid tumors. MiXCR was used by TCRdb to re-call the PCR reads. The sample records roughly 40,000 clones, more than 20% being singletons. The specimen was tumor tissue. These receptor sequences come from a female donor with papillary thyroid cancer or a benign thyroid nodule (not recorded which). Some clones in this sample may be carry-over from other donors' samples. Each CDR3 is given with its conserved first and last residue. A D gene is named only where the DNA matches it firmly. For some rows the clone size is stated as once, few or many, or as a class when expanded; others skip it.

cdr3_aa: CASSYPRTSGYTSELFF
cdr3_nt: TGTGCCAGCAGTTACCCTCGGACTAGTGGGTACACCTCGGAGCTGTTTTTT
v_call: TRBV6-5
clone_size: .
d_call: TRBD2
cdr3_length: 17
j_call: TRBJ2-2

cdr3_aa: CASSRSLTSPLHF
cdr3_nt: TGTGCCAGCAGTCGCTCTCTGACTTCACCCCTCCACTTT
v_call: TRBV6-1
clone_size: few
d_call: .
cdr3_length: 13
j_call: TRBJ1-6

cdr3_aa: CSASRPSGLGETQYF
cdr3_nt: TGCAGTGCTAGTCGCCCATCGGGATTAGGAGAGACCCAGTACTTC
v_call: TRBV20-1
clone_size: once
d_call: .
cdr3_length: 15
j_call: TRBJ2-5

cdr3_aa: CASSLAPGGGNEKLFF
cdr3_nt: TGTGCCAGCAGCTTAGCCCCTGGGGGGGGTAATGAAAAACTGTTTTTT
v_call: TRBV13
clone_size: once
d_call: .
cdr3_length: 16
j_call: TRBJ1-4

cdr3_aa: CASTMWGSEQFF
cdr3_nt: TGTGCCAGCACCATGTGGGGGAGTGAGCAGTTCTTC
v_call: TRBV12-3/TRBV12-4
clone_size: many
d_call: .
cdr3_length: 12
j_call: TRBJ2-1

cdr3_aa: CASSPWTDSGNTIYF
cdr3_nt: TGCGCCAGCAGCCCTTGGACGGACTCTGGAAACACCATATATTTT
v_call: TRBV5-1
clone_size: .
d_call: .
cdr3_length: 15
j_call: TRBJ1-3

cdr3_aa: CATSRVVTWGAGEKLFF
cdr3_nt: TGTGCCACCAGCAGAGTGGTCACATGGGGAGCGGGTGAAAAACTGTTTTTT
v_call: TRBV15
clone_size: .
d_call: .
cdr3_length: 17
j_call: TRBJ1-4

cdr3_aa: CSVAADTTYNEQFF
cdr3_nt: TGCAGCGTTGCGGCGGATACTACTTACAATGAGCAGTTCTTC
v_call: TRBV29-1
clone_size: many
d_call: .
cdr3_length: 14
j_call: TRBJ2-1

cdr3_aa: CSARTRYQETQYF
cdr3_nt: TGCAGTGCTAGAACCCGGTACCAAGAGACCCAGTACTTC
v_call: TRBV20-1
clone_size: .
d_call: .
cdr3_length: 13
j_call: TRBJ2-5

cdr3_aa: CASTIGPTSGLNEQYF
cdr3_nt: TGTGCCAGCACAATCGGCCCAACTAGCGGACTCAACGAGCAGTACTTC
v_call: TRBV6-1
clone_size: few
d_call: TRBD2
cdr3_length: 16
j_call: TRBJ2-7

cdr3_aa: CSARDETSGYNEQFF
cdr3_nt: TGCAGTGCTAGAGATGAAACTAGCGGTTACAATGAGCAGTTCTTC
v_call: TRBV20-1
clone_size: .
d_call: TRBD2
cdr3_length: 15
j_call: TRBJ2-1

cdr3_aa: CASSFRGRNTEAFF
cdr3_nt: TGTGCCAGCAGTTTCCGAGGGAGAAACACTGAAGCTTTCTTT
v_call: TRBV27
clone_size: .
d_call: .
cdr3_length: 14
j_call: TRBJ1-1

cdr3_aa: CASRTRQERTDTQYF
cdr3_nt: TGTGCCAGCAGGACCCGACAGGAACGAACAGATACGCAGTATTTT
v_call: TRBV13
clone_size: once
d_call: .
cdr3_length: 15
j_call: TRBJ2-3

cdr3_aa: CASSLDGAGNSPPHF
cdr3_nt: TGTGCCAGCAGTTTAGATGGGGCGGGGAATTCACCCCCCCACTTT
v_call: TRBV12-3/TRBV12-4
clone_size: few
d_call: .
cdr3_length: 15
j_call: TRBJ1-6

cdr3_aa: CASSLGYGTAATNEKLFF
cdr3_nt: TGTGCCAGCAGTTTAGGATATGGGACGGCTGCAACTAATGAAAAACTGTTTTTT
v_call: TRBV28
clone_size: many
d_call: .
cdr3_length: 18
j_call: TRBJ1-4

cdr3_aa: CASSLGFAGTDTQYF
cdr3_nt: TGTGCCAGCAGCTTGGGATTTGCGGGCACAGATACGCAGTATTTT
v_call: TRBV11-2
clone_size: .
d_call: .
cdr3_length: 15
j_call: TRBJ2-3

cdr3_aa: CASSRRQGTGELFF
cdr3_nt: TGTGCCAGCAGTAGAAGACAGGGGACCGGGGAGCTGTTTTTT
v_call: TRBV6-1
clone_size: many
d_call: TRBD1
cdr3_length: 14
j_call: TRBJ2-2

cdr3_aa: CASSEGGYNEQFF
cdr3_nt: TGTGCCAGCAGCGAGGGGGGATACAATGAGCAGTTCTTC
v_call: TRBV9
clone_size: .
d_call: .
cdr3_length: 13
j_call: TRBJ2-1

cdr3_aa: CASSSRLSGTYEQYF
cdr3_nt: TGTGCCAGCAGCTCCCGACTTTCTGGAACCTACGAGCAGTACTTC
v_call: TRBV5-4
clone_size: many
d_call: .
cdr3_length: 15
j_call: TRBJ2-7

cdr3_aa: CATSSGSTGELFF
cdr3_nt: TGTGCCACCAGCTCAGGGTCGACCGGGGAGCTGTTTTTT
v_call: TRBV15
clone_size: .
d_call: .
cdr3_length: 13
j_call: TRBJ2-2

cdr3_aa: CAWSPTSYEQYF
cdr3_nt: TGTGCCTGGAGTCCGACTAGCTACGAGCAGTACTTC
v_call: TRBV30
clone_size: few
d_call: .
cdr3_length: 12
j_call: TRBJ2-7

cdr3_aa: CASSQRLAGERETQYF
cdr3_nt: TGCGCCAGCAGCCAACGACTAGCGGGAGAGCGGGAGACCCAGTACTTC
v_call: TRBV4-1
clone_size: few
d_call: TRBD2
cdr3_length: 16
j_call: TRBJ2-5

cdr3_aa: CASKWGAGSSYEQYF
cdr3_nt: TGTGCCAGCAAATGGGGAGCGGGAAGCTCCTACGAGCAGTACTTC
v_call: TRBV28
clone_size: .
d_call: TRBD2
cdr3_length: 15
j_call: TRBJ2-7

cdr3_aa: CASSLTGEGWSYEQYF
cdr3_nt: TGTGCCAGCAGCTTAACAGGGGAAGGATGGTCCTACGAGCAGTACTTC
v_call: TRBV27
clone_size: few
d_call: TRBD1
cdr3_length: 16
j_call: TRBJ2-7

cdr3_aa: CSARDKHLAGPYEQYF
cdr3_nt: TGCAGTGCTAGAGATAAACACTTAGCGGGCCCCTACGAGCAGTACTTC
v_call: TRBV20-1
clone_size: .
d_call: TRBD2
cdr3_length: 16
j_call: TRBJ2-7

cdr3_aa: CSAYGQGAGGYTF
cdr3_nt: TGCAGTGCCTACGGACAGGGGGCTGGTGGCTACACCTTC
v_call: TRBV20-1
clone_size: medium-sized
d_call: TRBD1
cdr3_length: 13
j_call: TRBJ1-2

cdr3_aa: CSARVYGSYEQYF
cdr3_nt: TGCAGTGCTAGAGTTTACGGATCCTACGAGCAGTACTTC
v_call: TRBV20-1
clone_size: .
d_call: .
cdr3_length: 13
j_call: TRBJ2-7

cdr3_aa: CASSPWTYNEQFF
cdr3_nt: TGTGCCAGCAGTCCCTGGACCTACAATGAGCAGTTCTTC
v_call: TRBV6-1
clone_size: few
d_call: .
cdr3_length: 13
j_call: TRBJ2-1

cdr3_aa: CSARVAPYSYEQYF
cdr3_nt: TGCAGTGCTAGAGTCGCCCCCTACTCCTACGAGCAGTACTTC
v_call: TRBV20-1
clone_size: many
d_call: .
cdr3_length: 14
j_call: TRBJ2-7

cdr3_aa: CASSSLWVTGGNSPLHF
cdr3_nt: TGCGCCAGCAGCTCCCTGTGGGTCACAGGTGGAAATTCACCCCTCCACTTT
v_call: TRBV5-1
clone_size: few
d_call: .
cdr3_length: 17
j_call: TRBJ1-6

cdr3_aa: CASGPTGANVLTF
cdr3_nt: TGTGCCTCGGGACCCACAGGGGCCAACGTCCTGACTTTC
v_call: TRBV3-1
clone_size: .
d_call: .
cdr3_length: 13
j_call: TRBJ2-6

cdr3_aa: CAWSRLGVDADTQYF
cdr3_nt: TGTGCCTGGAGTCGACTTGGCGTGGATGCAGATACGCAGTATTTT
v_call: TRBV30
clone_size: many
d_call: .
cdr3_length: 15
j_call: TRBJ2-3

cdr3_aa: CASYSHRDISGELFF
cdr3_nt: TGTGCCAGTTACTCCCACAGGGATATTTCCGGGGAGCTGTTTTTT
v_call: TRBV27
clone_size: few
d_call: .
cdr3_length: 15
j_call: TRBJ2-2

cdr3_aa: CSATGTSGGPTYEQYF
cdr3_nt: TGCAGTGCTACCGGGACTAGCGGGGGTCCAACCTACGAGCAGTACTTC
v_call: TRBV20-1
clone_size: once
d_call: TRBD2
cdr3_length: 16
j_call: TRBJ2-7

cdr3_aa: CASSFSGRYYGYTF
cdr3_nt: TGTGCCAGCAGTTTTTCGGGGCGATACTATGGCTACACCTTC
v_call: TRBV12-3/TRBV12-4
clone_size: many
d_call: .
cdr3_length: 14
j_call: TRBJ1-2

cdr3_aa: CASSLRRLNSPLHF
cdr3_nt: TGTGCCAGCAGTCTCAGGAGACTAAATTCACCCCTCCACTTT
v_call: TRBV6-1
clone_size: medium-sized
d_call: .
cdr3_length: 14
j_call: TRBJ1-6

cdr3_aa: CASSLGLAGVRSGELFF
cdr3_nt: TGCGCCAGCAGCTTGGGACTAGCGGGAGTTAGGTCCGGGGAGCTGTTTTTT
v_call: TRBV5-1
clone_size: many
d_call: TRBD2
cdr3_length: 17
j_call: TRBJ2-2

cdr3_aa: CASSQDTSGSGDTQYF
cdr3_nt: TGTGCCAGCAGCCAGGATACTAGCGGGAGCGGAGATACGCAGTATTTT
v_call: TRBV4-2
clone_size: .
d_call: TRBD2
cdr3_length: 16
j_call: TRBJ2-3

cdr3_aa: CASSQGSTAFQETQYF
cdr3_nt: TGCGCCAGCAGCCAAGGGTCGACAGCTTTCCAAGAGACCCAGTACTTC
v_call: TRBV4-1
clone_size: few
d_call: .
cdr3_length: 16
j_call: TRBJ2-5

cdr3_aa: CASSQALVGNTEAFF
cdr3_nt: TGCGCCAGCAGCCAAGCCCTAGTGGGGAACACTGAAGCTTTCTTT
v_call: TRBV4-1
clone_size: few
d_call: .
cdr3_length: 15
j_call: TRBJ1-1

cdr3_aa: CSSSGQGLYNEQYF
cdr3_nt: TGTTCCAGCAGTGGACAGGGATTATACAACGAGCAGTACTTC
v_call: TRBV6-1
clone_size: .
d_call: TRBD1
cdr3_length: 14
j_call: TRBJ2-7

cdr3_aa: CASSELGRARGETQYF
cdr3_nt: TGTGCCAGCAGTGAACTGGGGAGGGCAAGAGGAGAGACCCAGTACTTC
v_call: TRBV2
clone_size: many
d_call: TRBD2
cdr3_length: 16
j_call: TRBJ2-5

cdr3_aa: CASTNTDRGEAFF
cdr3_nt: TGTGCCAGCACGAACACAGACAGGGGCGAAGCTTTCTTT
v_call: TRBV6-1
clone_size: many
d_call: TRBD1
cdr3_length: 13
j_call: TRBJ1-1

cdr3_aa: CASSLDLAGINEQFF
cdr3_nt: TGTGCCAGCAGCTTGGATTTGGCAGGCATCAATGAGCAGTTCTTC
v_call: TRBV5-4
clone_size: medium-sized
d_call: .
cdr3_length: 15
j_call: TRBJ2-1

cdr3_aa: CASILEDRGSYEQYF
cdr3_nt: TGCGCCAGCATCTTGGAGGACAGGGGTTCCTACGAGCAGTACTTC
v_call: TRBV5-1
clone_size: .
d_call: TRBD1
cdr3_length: 15
j_call: TRBJ2-7

cdr3_aa: CASSPGSTRYTF
cdr3_nt: TGTGCCAGCTCACCCGGGTCAACTCGCTACACCTTC
v_call: TRBV18
clone_size: medium-sized
d_call: .
cdr3_length: 12
j_call: TRBJ1-2

cdr3_aa: CASSDGGRWGYTF
cdr3_nt: TGTGCCAGCAGTGATGGGGGCCGTTGGGGCTACACCTTC
v_call: TRBV6-4
clone_size: .
d_call: .
cdr3_length: 13
j_call: TRBJ1-2

cdr3_aa: CASSQGWYREAFF
cdr3_nt: TGTGCCAGCAGCCAAGGTTGGTACAGGGAAGCTTTCTTT
v_call: TRBV3-1
clone_size: .
d_call: .
cdr3_length: 13
j_call: TRBJ1-1

cdr3_aa: CASSPSGGPRTDTQYF
cdr3_nt: TGTGCCAGCAGCCCCTCTGGGGGGCCCCGCACAGATACGCAGTATTTT
v_call: TRBV28
clone_size: many
d_call: .
cdr3_length: 16
j_call: TRBJ2-3

cdr3_aa: CATEDPRRNGYTF
cdr3_nt: TGTGCCACCGAGGACCCGCGTCGCAATGGCTACACCTTC
v_call: TRBV28
clone_size: few
d_call: .
cdr3_length: 13
j_call: TRBJ1-2

cdr3_aa: CATSDLQGSAANTEAFF
cdr3_nt: TGTGCCACCAGTGATTTGCAAGGGTCGGCGGCAAACACTGAAGCTTTCTTT
v_call: TRBV24-1
clone_size: .
d_call: .
cdr3_length: 17
j_call: TRBJ1-1